Reported below is one T cell receptor beta chain. Germline is not matched at one junction end, which may reflect a read error. This sample stems from a study of tumor-infiltrating lymphocytes in primary liver carcinoma. The template, about 540 ng total RNA, yielded TCR beta cDNA made with a constant-region primer. ARM-PCR was slightly modified, and three nested multiplex PCR rounds with it gave rise to the TCR beta libraries. TRBV1-TRBV30 forward primers paired with a C-beta reverse primer were used in the first two PCR rounds, which ran approximately 10 cycles each. TCRdb re-derived calls from the multiplex PCR reads in MiXCR, one entry per CDR3 protein. The table lists about 23,000 distinct CDR3 sequences, roughly 80% of them singletons, with less than 40% in the top ten. This CDR3 has 12 residues. CDR1 is SGHNT, CDR2 YYREEE, per germline (reference sequence). The tissue used was unsorted bulk material of about 17-33 mg. RNA and DNA were co-extracted from it with the AllPrep DNA/RNA mini kit.

The sample taken for sequencing was liver tumor tissue from sampling region 5. As for subset: tumor region T5, tumor centre. The V call is TRBV5-4, the J call TRBJ2-3; no firm D call. This clonotype was obtained from a woman between 25 and 40 years old with primary liver carcinoma and hepatitis B virus infection. The DNA of the CDR3 is TGTACCAGCAGCTTCCCCACAGATACGCAGTATTTT. It specifies CTSSFPTDTQYF.